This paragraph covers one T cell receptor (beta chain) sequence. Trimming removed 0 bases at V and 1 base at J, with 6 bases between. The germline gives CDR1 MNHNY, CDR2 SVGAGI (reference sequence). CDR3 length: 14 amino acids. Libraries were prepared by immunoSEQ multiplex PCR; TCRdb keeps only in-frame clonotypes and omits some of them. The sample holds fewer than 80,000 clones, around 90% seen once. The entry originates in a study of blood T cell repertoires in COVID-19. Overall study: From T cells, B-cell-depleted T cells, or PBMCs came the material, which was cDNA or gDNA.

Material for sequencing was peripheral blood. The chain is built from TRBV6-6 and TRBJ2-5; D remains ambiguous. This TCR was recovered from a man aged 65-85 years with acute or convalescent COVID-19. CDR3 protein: CASSYSASQETQYF. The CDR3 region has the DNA TGTGCCAGCAGTTACTCAGCAAGCCAAGAGACCCAGTACTTC.